Shown below are 28 T cell receptor beta chains from a single sample sequenced in a study of T cell responses to AZD1222 COVID-19 vaccine. The assay was immunoSEQ multiplex PCR, and TCRdb's table has in-frame clones only and misses some. This table holds 100,000 to 130,000 clones, around nine tenths found once. The material was peripheral blood, obtained on day 0 of AZD1222 vaccination. These TCRs come from an adult in good health.

This clone has a single count. The rearrangement uses TRBV6-5 and TRBJ1-2; perhaps TRBD1 as D (5 bases). Between the trimmed V and J ends, which lost 2 bases and 4 bases, there was a span of 11 bases. Germline CDR1 is MNHEY and CDR2 is SVGAGI. The CDR3 length is 14 residues. The CDR3 loop reads CASSYGAETYGYTF. Here the CDR3 DNA reads TGTGCCAGCAGTTACGGGGCAGAAACCTATGGCTACACCTTC.

This clone was seen just once. The DNA of the CDR3 is TGTGCCGGTGGTTCAGGCGCAACTAATGAAAAACTGTTTTTT. It codes for CAGGSGATNEKLFF. The chain carries TRBV7-9 and TRBJ1-4; D is unclear. V was cut by 11 bases and J by 0 bases, with 13 bases left in between. CDR3 size: 14 residues. Germline V CDR1 and CDR2: SEHNR, FQNEAQ (reference sequence).

The rearrangement joins TRBV5-1 to TRBJ2-7; perhaps TRBD1 as D (6 bases). The germline V gene encodes CDR1 SGHRS and CDR2 YFSETQ. The CDR3 totals 14 residues. Trimming removed 4 bases from V and 3 bases from J, with 14 bases in between. The CDR3 reads CASSTGQLSYEQYF. CDR3 DNA: TGCGCCAGCAGCACCGGACAGCTAAGCTACGAGCAGTACTTC.

The V call is TRBV3-1 (or the pseudogene TRBV3-2), the J call TRBJ2-7; D call uncertain. The germline V gene has CDR1 LGHDT and CDR2 YNNKEL (reference sequence). The CDR3 sequence is 14 residues long. V was trimmed by 1 base and J by 0 bases, leaving 7 bases between them. CDR3 loop: CASSQGVGSYEQYF. The DNA of the CDR3 is TGTGCCAGCAGCCAAGGCGTCGGCTCCTACGAGCAGTACTTC.

This chain uses TRBV4-2 with TRBJ2-3, with D possibly called TRBD1 or TRBD2 (5 bases each). CDR3 length: 17 residues. V was cut by 4 bases and J by 4 bases, with 21 bases left in between. Germline loops: CDR1 LGHNA, CDR2 YNFKEQ. The CDR3: CASSPRGGEVPPDTQYF. The CDR3 coding sequence is TGTGCCAGCAGCCCGAGGGGTGGGGAAGTGCCCCCAGATACGCAGTATTTT.

V and J are TRBV9 and TRBJ2-7, with D hard to call. Germline V gene lookup returns CDR1 SGDLS and CDR2 YYNGEE. Trimming left V 3 bases short and J 1 base short, with 11 bases between. The CDR3 consists of 14 residues. CDR3 in DNA: TGTGCCAGCAGCGCTTCCAGGAATTCCTACGAGCAGTACTTC. Residues: CASSASRNSYEQYF.

This chain uses TRBV15 with TRBJ2-7; 7 bases line up with TRBD1. Germline trimming cut 3 bases from V and 6 bases from J; bases unmatched to any gene: 8. Germline CDR1 LNHNV, CDR2 YYDKDF (reference sequence). CDR3 length equals 14 residues. The CDR3 protein is CATSSADRVGEQYF. CDR3 DNA sequence: TGTGCCACCAGCAGTGCTGACAGGGTAGGCGAGCAGTACTTC.

The rearrangement uses TRBV6-1 and TRBJ1-2; D is unclear. The germline V gene encodes CDR1 MNHNS and CDR2 SASEGT. Deletions cut 0 bases from V and 4 bases from J, with 12 bases between. This CDR3 spans 15 amino acids. CDR3 nucleotides: TGTGCCAGCAGTGAAGCGGCGCGAGGGTTCTATGGCTACACCTTC. Encoded protein: CASSEAARGFYGYTF.

The chain employs TRBV11-2 and TRBJ1-5; D not certain. Per the germline V gene, CDR1 is SGHAT and CDR2 is FQNNGV. Trimming removed 6 bases at V and 2 bases at J, with 23 bases between. The CDR3 contains 18 residues. The CDR3 protein is CASSLIPGPFQGNQPQHF. DNA of the CDR3: TGTGCCAGCAGTCTGATTCCCGGGCCCTTTCAGGGCAATCAGCCCCAGCATTTT.

The V call is TRBV2, the J call TRBJ2-7; tentatively, D is TRBD1 (5 bases). This CDR3 is 13 amino acids long. In germline, CDR1 is SNHLY, CDR2 FYNNEI. V was cut by 4 bases and J by 1 base, with 8 bases left in between. Here the CDR3 DNA reads TGTGCCAGCAGTGTCGACAGATCCTACGAGCAGTACTTC. Residues: CASSVDRSYEQYF.

The chain carries TRBV3-1 (or the pseudogene TRBV3-2) and TRBJ1-5; D remains unclear. V was shortened by 0 bases and J by 3 bases, with 6 bases between the two germline ends. Germline V gives CDR1 LGHDT, CDR2 YNNKEL (reference sequence). The CDR3 is 14 residues long. The CDR3, as DNA: TGTGCCAGCAGCCAAGATTTGACCAATCAGCCCCAGCATTTT. It translates to CASSQDLTNQPQHF.

This chain uses TRBV14 with TRBJ1-6; D call uncertain. Germline V gene data show CDR1 as SGHDN and CDR2 as FVKESK. There are 15 residues in the CDR3. V lost 0 bases and J lost 10, with 13 bases in between. CDR3 nucleotide sequence: TGTGCCAGCAGCCAAGATCCCCATTCAAGGTCACCCCTCCACTTT. Amino acids: CASSQDPHSRSPLHF.

The V and J genes are TRBV29-1 and TRBJ2-2; the D is unclear. The CDR3 has 14 amino acids. Per the germline V gene, CDR1 is SQVTM and CDR2 is ANQGSEA. Trimming took off 4 bases at V and 2 bases at J, with 11 bases between the two ends. This CDR3 reads CSVVLAVNTGELFF. CDR3 in DNA: TGCAGCGTTGTGTTAGCCGTAAACACCGGGGAGCTGTTTTTT.

The chain uses TRBV7-3 and TRBJ2-3; 10 bases fit TRBD2. Germline CDR1 and CDR2: SGHTA and FQGTGA. CDR3 length: 15 residues. With 5 bases clipped from V and 4 bases from J, the junction kept 6 bases outside the gene matches. The CDR3 DNA reads as TGTGCCAGCAGCCCTACTAGCGGGGCCCCAGATACGCAGTATTTT. Its protein product is CASSPTSGAPDTQYF.

The chain carries TRBV5-4 and TRBJ2-1; TRBD2 agrees at 8 bases. CDR1 is SGHNT and CDR2 is YYREEE in the germline V gene (reference sequence). This CDR3 has 16 amino acids. V shed 4 bases, J shed 4 bases, and the junction held 10 bases outside the gene matches. The CDR3 sequence is CASSPLRGGIYNEQFF. CDR3 coding DNA: TGTGCCAGCAGCCCCCTCCGGGGGGGGATTTACAATGAGCAGTTCTTC.

V gene TRBV7-9 combines with J gene TRBJ2-1, with 8 bases aligning to TRBD2. V shed 10 bases, J shed 5 bases, and the junction held 13 bases outside the gene matches. Germline V gene sequence: CDR1 SEHNR, CDR2 FQNEAQ (reference sequence). The CDR3 length is 15 residues. The CDR3 sequence is CANPLGGAVNNEQFF. CDR3 bases: TGTGCCAATCCACTCGGGGGGGCCGTAAACAATGAGCAGTTCTTC.

The chain is built from TRBV28 and TRBJ2-7, with 7 bases that match TRBD1. Trimming at V came to 4 bases and at J to 1 base, leaving 4 bases not matched to a gene. The length of the CDR3 is 14 residues. Per the germline V gene, CDR1 is MDHEN and CDR2 is SYDVKM. CDR3: CASSSPGQSYEQYF. The DNA of the CDR3 is TGTGCCAGCAGTTCACCGGGACAGTCCTACGAGCAGTACTTC.

This chain links TRBV5-1 with TRBJ1-1; 8 bases agree with TRBD1. The CDR3 extends over 12 amino acids. Trimming at V came to 3 bases and at J to 11 bases, leaving 6 bases not matched to a gene. Germline-derived CDR1 and CDR2 are SGHRS and YFSETQ. The CDR3 loop is CASSSTGGEAFF. CDR3 nucleotides: TGCGCCAGCAGCTCTACAGGGGGGGAGGCTTTCTTT.

This chain connects TRBV2 to TRBJ2-5; D possibly corresponds to TRBD2 (5 bases). In germline, CDR1 is SNHLY, CDR2 FYNNEI. V was clipped by 0 bases and J by 0 bases, with 8 bases between them. CDR3 length equals 15 residues. The CDR3 reads CASSEALGNQETQYF. The CDR3 nucleotides are TGTGCCAGCAGTGAAGCCCTCGGGAACCAAGAGACCCAGTACTTC.

J is TRBJ2-3 and V is TRBV7-6; D remains ambiguous. The germline V gene encodes CDR1 SGHVS and CDR2 FNYEAQ. V lost 6 bases, J lost 6 bases, and 7 bases lay in between. The CDR3 has 11 amino acids. The CDR3 nucleotides are TGTGCCAGCAGGGTGGGGGATACGCAGTATTTT. It encodes CASRVGDTQYF.

The chain joins TRBV19 to TRBJ2-1; 8 bases are shared with TRBD2. Germline CDR1 LNHDA, CDR2 SQIVND (reference sequence). CDR3 size: 15 residues. With 0 bases clipped from V and 5 bases from J, the junction kept 3 bases outside the gene matches. CDR3 bases: TGTGCCAGTAGTATAGACCGGGGGGGCAACAATGAGCAGTTCTTC. Translating it yields CASSIDRGGNNEQFF.

The chain uses TRBV5-6 and TRBJ2-4; D is uncertain. The CDR3 consists of 13 residues. The V end lost 4 bases, the J end lost 6 bases, and 11 bases lay between the germline ends. Germline CDR1 SGHDT, CDR2 YYEEEE. CDR3 sequence reads: CASSPGPGNIQYF. DNA for the CDR3: TGTGCCAGCAGCCCCGGACCTGGAAACATTCAGTACTTC. Filled out from reference TRBV5-6 and TRBJ2-4, the complete variable domain reads DAGVTQSPTHLIKTRGQQVTLRCSPKSGHDTVSWYQQALGQGPQFIFQYYEEEERQRGNFPDRFSGHQFPNYSSELNVNALLLGDSALYLCASSPGPGNIQYFGAGTRLSVL.

The count of this clone is one. The CDR3 spells CASSSSGVTYEQYF. The CDR3 region has the DNA TGCGCCAGCAGCAGTAGCGGGGTAACCTACGAGCAGTACTTC. The V call is TRBV5-1, the J call TRBJ2-7; TRBD2 aligns across 8 bases. From germline, CDR1 is SGHRS and CDR2 YFSETQ. The CDR3 length is 14 residues. V gave up 4 bases and J gave up 2 bases; unmatched junction bases: 5.

This chain connects TRBV4-3 to TRBJ1-4; a weak D match, TRBD1 (5 bases). Germline V gene sequence: CDR1 LGHNA, CDR2 YSLEER. The V and J ends lost 0 bases and 8 bases respectively, with 16 bases between them. The CDR3 covers 16 residues. The CDR3 loop reads CASSQDIGGGREKLFF. CDR3 bases: TGCGCCAGCAGCCAAGATATTGGCGGGGGAAGGGAAAAACTGTTTTTT.

The V gene is TRBV7-9, the J gene TRBJ1-3, with D possibly TRBD1 on 6 matching bases. The germline V gene has CDR1 SEHNR and CDR2 FQNEAQ (reference sequence). Trimming took 0 bases from V and 8 from J, leaving 8 bases between them. There are 13 residues in the CDR3. The CDR3 sequence: CASSLASGDTIYF. CDR3 nucleotide sequence: TGTGCCAGCAGCTTAGCTTCAGGGGACACCATATATTTT.

The genes are TRBV7-6 and TRBJ2-1, with 8 bases lining up with TRBD2. The CDR3 sequence is 14 residues long. V lost 5 bases and J lost 7; bases outside the gene matches: 7. Germline assignment: CDR1 SGHVS and CDR2 FNYEAQ. CDR3 protein: CASSIGGAENEQFF. In DNA, the CDR3 is TGTGCCAGCAGCATCGGGGGGGCCGAGAATGAGCAGTTCTTC.

The rearrangement joins TRBV3-1 (or the pseudogene TRBV3-2) to TRBJ2-2; a possible D gene is TRBD2 (5 bases). The CDR3 runs 14 residues. V lost 1 base, J lost 7 bases, and 10 bases lay in between. Looked up from germline, CDR1 is LGHDT and CDR2 is YNNKEL (reference sequence). The CDR3 DNA reads TGTGCCAGCAGCCAAGTGAGAGGGTACGGGGAGCTGTTTTTT. Amino acids: CASSQVRGYGELFF.

This chain uses TRBV30 with TRBJ1-5; TRBD1 matches at 7 bases. The CDR3 totals 15 residues. Trimming cost V 3 bases and J 4 bases; bases outside gene matches: 9. Germline CDR1 GTSNPN, CDR2 SVGIG (reference sequence). The CDR3 coding sequence is TGTGCCTGGAGCTGGCCGAGGACAGGTAATCAGCCCCAGCATTTT. Protein sequence: CAWSWPRTGNQPQHF. Full variable domain (rest looked up from reference TRBV30 and TRBJ1-5): SQTIHQWPATLVQPVGSPLSLECTVEGTSNPNLYWYRQAAGRGLQLLFYSVGIGQISSEVPQNLSASRPQDRQFILSSKKLLLSDSGFYLCAWSWPRTGNQPQHFGDGTRLSIL.